These 2 T cell receptor beta chains were sequenced from one sample in a study of patients and donors after allogeneic stem cell transplantation. TCRdb analysed the RT-PCR reads with MiXCR anew, one entry per CDR3 protein. The top ten clones hold 7% to 7.5% of a sample with approximately 410,000 distinct CDR3 sequences, around 15% of them seen once. The sample taken for sequencing was blood, either unsorted or a sorted T cell fraction (not recorded which). These receptors were taken from a human donor who was either an allogeneic HSCT recipient or a stem cell or donor lymphocyte infusion donor (not recorded which). It is not recorded whose cells these are; they may come from a transplant donor.

This clonotype came up many times. J is TRBJ2-3 and V is TRBV7-2; weak D call: TRBD1 (5 bases). The CDR3 loop spans 15 amino acids. V dropped 5 bases and J dropped 4 bases, with 16 bases sitting between them. Germline V gene lookup returns CDR1 SGHTA and CDR2 FQGNSA. The CDR3 here is CASSPERGRADTQYF. In DNA form, the CDR3 reads TGTGCCAGCAGCCCCGAAAGGGGCAGGGCAGATACGCAGTATTTT.

The table lists this clonotype with a few counts. This chain joins TRBV5-1 and TRBJ2-1; 9 bases are a match to TRBD2. Trimming removed 2 bases from V and 5 bases from J; junction bases left unmatched: 8. The CDR3 covers 16 residues. Looked up from germline, CDR1 is SGHRS and CDR2 is YFSETQ. This CDR3 is CASSFIPSGDNNEQFF. The CDR3 nucleotides are TGCGCCAGCAGCTTTATTCCTAGCGGGGACAACAATGAGCAGTTCTTC.